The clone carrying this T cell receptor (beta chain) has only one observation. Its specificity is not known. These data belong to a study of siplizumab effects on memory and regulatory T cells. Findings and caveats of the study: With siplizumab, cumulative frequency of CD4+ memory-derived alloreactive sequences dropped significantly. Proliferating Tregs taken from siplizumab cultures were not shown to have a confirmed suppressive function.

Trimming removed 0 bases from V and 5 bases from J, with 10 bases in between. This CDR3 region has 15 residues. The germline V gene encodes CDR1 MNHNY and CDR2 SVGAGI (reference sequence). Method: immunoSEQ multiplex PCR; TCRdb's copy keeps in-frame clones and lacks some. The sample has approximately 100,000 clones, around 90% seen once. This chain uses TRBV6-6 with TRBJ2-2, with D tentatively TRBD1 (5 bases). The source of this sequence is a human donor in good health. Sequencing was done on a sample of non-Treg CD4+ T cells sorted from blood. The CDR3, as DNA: TGTGCCAGCAGTTACTCGAGGACAAGTACCGGGGAGCTGTTTTTT. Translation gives CASSYSRTSTGELFF.